This record covers a single T cell receptor beta chain. The CDR3 contains 16 residues. Between the trimmed V and J ends, which lost 2 bases and 4 bases, there was a span of 16 bases. Under the authors' procedure: Amplification of reference gene primers was used by the study to estimate nucleated cell counts. Sequencing was performed with immunoSEQ multiplex PCR; in TCRdb, only in-frame clones are kept and a portion is missing. V and J calls and clone size are given by that table; D and trimming were obtained from the DNA. The repertoire holds some 200,000 clones, with approximately 79% as singletons. The entry originates in a study of blood T cell repertoires in COVID-19. Overall study context: COVID-19 samples, acute and convalescent, were from the United States, Italy and Spain. Sample material is recorded as cDNA or gDNA derived from T cells, B-cell-depleted T cells, or PBMCs.

The TCR comes from a man aged 25 to 40 with active or convalescent COVID-19. Sample: peripheral blood. The chain uses TRBV23-1 and TRBJ2-3, with D maybe TRBD2 (5 bases). TRBV23-1 belongs to the ORF category, with a function that is uncertain. In nucleotides, the CDR3 is TGCGCCAGCAGTCAACCCGTACTAGGGCCCTCAGATACGCAGTATTTT. Translating gives CASSQPVLGPSDTQYF.